The count of the clone carrying this TCR beta chain is one. Its antigen is still unknown. This sample is drawn from a study of vaccination and CD4 T cells after COVID-19. Overall study findings and caveats: A median of around 86% of reactive clones, in convalescent patients, became evident only post-vaccination.

The time point here: late sampling 161 to 241 days after vaccination in a few convalescent patients. Treatment described: approximately nine-day PBMC culture with coronavirus spike peptide pools or control peptides (ViraFEST assay). With the Oncomine TCR Beta short-read assay, DNA from cultured CD4+ T cells was sequenced. From the PCR reads, TCRdb called clonotypes with MiXCR, one entry per CDR3 protein. The sample has 20,000 to 25,000 distinct CDR3 sequences; approximately 29% are singletons. This CDR3 spans 16 amino acids. Germline CDR1 LGHNA, CDR2 YNFKEQ. The V and J ends lost 0 bases and 1 base respectively, with 12 bases between them.

Sequencing used CD4+ T cells from blood, cultured in vitro, obtained about 7 months after SARS-CoV-2 vaccination. The receptor comes from a human donor who had recovered from COVID-19. This rearrangement joins TRBV4-2 to TRBJ2-5, with D possibly called TRBD1 or TRBD2 (5 bases each). This CDR3 is CASSQDPQGVQETQYF. CDR3 nucleotide sequence: TGTGCCAGCAGCCAAGACCCCCAGGGAGTCCAAGAGACCCAGTACTTC.